Listed below are T cell receptor beta chains from one sample, sequenced in a study of blood T cell repertoires in COVID-19. Sequencing was performed with immunoSEQ multiplex PCR; in TCRdb, only in-frame clones are kept and a portion is missing. The repertoire has 200,000 to 250,000 clones, about 83% of them found once; the top ten carry roughly 1.2%. The specimen sequenced was peripheral blood. Receptors originate from a woman in her thirties with COVID-19, enrolled during active disease. Both conserved end residues are part of each CDR3. Each record gives: V gene, J gene, D gene, clone size, CDR3 DNA, CDR3 protein. The D gene is left open where the match is weak. Clone size is given for some rows only: seen once, a few or many times, or a class if the clone is expanded.

v_gene: TRBV9
j_gene: TRBJ1-3
d_gene: TRBD1
abundance: .
CDR3nt: TGTGCCAGCAGCGTAGGTCGCGGGACAGTCTCTGGAAACACCATATATTTT
CDR3aa: CASSVGRGTVSGNTIYF

v_gene: TRBV5-1
j_gene: TRBJ1-1
d_gene: .
abundance: .
CDR3nt: TGCGCCAGCAGCTTGGACGGGAGGGGCACTGAAGCTTTCTTT
CDR3aa: CASSLDGRGTEAFF

v_gene: TRBV29-1
j_gene: TRBJ1-1
d_gene: .
abundance: .
CDR3nt: TGCAGCGTTGACAGGGGCACCACTGAAGCTTTCTTT
CDR3aa: CSVDRGTTEAFF

v_gene: TRBV6-5
j_gene: TRBJ1-2
d_gene: TRBD1
abundance: .
CDR3nt: TGTGCCAGCAGGCGGGCTGGGACAGGCTATGGCTACACCTTC
CDR3aa: CASRRAGTGYGYTF

v_gene: TRBV6-5
j_gene: TRBJ2-1
d_gene: TRBD1
abundance: .
CDR3nt: TGTGCCAGCGAAACCGGGACAGGGGGCAGGAATGAGCAGTTCTTC
CDR3aa: CASETGTGGRNEQFF

v_gene: TRBV4-1
j_gene: TRBJ2-5
d_gene: TRBD2
abundance: .
CDR3nt: TGCGCCAGCAGCCCGGACGGGACTAGCGGGGGGCTAACAATTAAGAGGACCCAGTACTTC
CDR3aa: CASSPDGTSGGLTIKRTQYF

v_gene: TRBV12-3/TRBV12-4
j_gene: TRBJ1-2
d_gene: .
abundance: .
CDR3nt: TGTGCCAGCAGTTCAGGGTATGATGGCTACACCTTC
CDR3aa: CASSSGYDGYTF

v_gene: TRBV5-4
j_gene: TRBJ2-3
d_gene: .
abundance: .
CDR3nt: TGTGCCAGCAGCTTGGACAGGTACACAGATACGCAGTATTTT
CDR3aa: CASSLDRYTDTQYF

v_gene: TRBV7-9
j_gene: TRBJ2-7
d_gene: TRBD1
abundance: .
CDR3nt: TGTGCCAGCAGCTTAGAGCCCGGGACAGGGTTAAAGGAGCAGTACTTC
CDR3aa: CASSLEPGTGLKEQYF

v_gene: TRBV5-5
j_gene: TRBJ2-5
d_gene: .
abundance: .
CDR3nt: TGTGCCAGCAGCTTGGAGGTGGTGGGGGCGGTGCAAGAGACCCAGTACTTC
CDR3aa: CASSLEVVGAVQETQYF

v_gene: TRBV29-1
j_gene: TRBJ1-2
d_gene: .
abundance: once
CDR3nt: TGCAGCGTTGAAGCCAGAAATGGCTACACCTTC
CDR3aa: CSVEARNGYTF

v_gene: TRBV2
j_gene: TRBJ1-5
d_gene: TRBD1
abundance: once
CDR3nt: TGTGCCAGCGGGGGGACAGGGGGGAATCAGCCCCAGCATTTT
CDR3aa: CASGGTGGNQPQHF

v_gene: TRBV9
j_gene: TRBJ1-5
d_gene: TRBD1
abundance: .
CDR3nt: TGTGCCAGCAGCTCCGGGACAGGGGGCCTCAATCAGCCCCAGCATTTT
CDR3aa: CASSSGTGGLNQPQHF

v_gene: TRBV5-4
j_gene: TRBJ2-5
d_gene: TRBD1
abundance: .
CDR3nt: TGTGCCAGCAGCCCCGGGACAGGGGGCTTGTCAGAGACCCAGTACTTC
CDR3aa: CASSPGTGGLSETQYF

v_gene: TRBV19
j_gene: TRBJ2-3
d_gene: .
abundance: .
CDR3nt: TGTGCCAGTAGTTATCGCGGGACGGCTGACTACACAGATACGCAGTATTTT
CDR3aa: CASSYRGTADYTDTQYF

v_gene: TRBV6-1
j_gene: TRBJ2-7
d_gene: .
abundance: .
CDR3nt: TGTGCCAGCAGTGAGGACTGGACCTACGAGCAGTACTTC
CDR3aa: CASSEDWTYEQYF

v_gene: TRBV12-3/TRBV12-4
j_gene: TRBJ2-7
d_gene: TRBD1
abundance: .
CDR3nt: TGTGCCAGCAGGACAGGGGGCACCTACGAGCAGTACTTC
CDR3aa: CASRTGGTYEQYF

v_gene: TRBV28
j_gene: TRBJ2-7
d_gene: .
abundance: few
CDR3nt: TGTGCCAGCAGTTTTATCTACGAGCAGTACTTC
CDR3aa: CASSFIYEQYF

v_gene: TRBV29-1
j_gene: TRBJ1-1
d_gene: .
abundance: .
CDR3nt: TGCAGCGTCGGGAGGGGGGGAAACACTGAAGCTTTCTTT
CDR3aa: CSVGRGGNTEAFF

v_gene: TRBV10-3
j_gene: TRBJ1-2
d_gene: TRBD1
abundance: .
CDR3nt: TGTGCCATCAGTGCAGGGACAGGGAGTAACTATGGCTACACCTTC
CDR3aa: CAISAGTGSNYGYTF

v_gene: TRBV2
j_gene: TRBJ2-7
d_gene: TRBD1
abundance: once
CDR3nt: TGTGCCAGCAGAACAGGGGGCAGTCAGTACGAGCAGTACTTC
CDR3aa: CASRTGGSQYEQYF

v_gene: TRBV15
j_gene: TRBJ1-4
d_gene: .
abundance: once
CDR3nt: TGTGCCACCAGCAGAGATATCGGGGCAACTAATGAAAAACTGTTTTTT
CDR3aa: CATSRDIGATNEKLFF

v_gene: TRBV20-1
j_gene: TRBJ2-7
d_gene: .
abundance: .
CDR3nt: TGCAGTGCTAGTAGAGCGGGCGCTTCCTACGAGCAGTACTTC
CDR3aa: CSASRAGASYEQYF

v_gene: TRBV19
j_gene: TRBJ1-1
d_gene: TRBD1
abundance: .
CDR3nt: TGTGCCAGTAGTATATCCCAGGGACAGGGTTGGACTGAAGCTTTCTTT
CDR3aa: CASSISQGQGWTEAFF

v_gene: TRBV7-7
j_gene: TRBJ1-3
d_gene: .
abundance: few
CDR3nt: TGTGCCAGCAGCCCCGGGGGGGGTATTAACTCTGGAAACACCATATATTTT
CDR3aa: CASSPGGGINSGNTIYF

v_gene: TRBV6-2/TRBV6-3
j_gene: TRBJ2-2
d_gene: .
abundance: .
CDR3nt: TGTGCCAGCAGCCTTCATCCCGGGGAGCTGTTTTTT
CDR3aa: CASSLHPGELFF

v_gene: TRBV7-8
j_gene: TRBJ2-1
d_gene: TRBD1
abundance: .
CDR3nt: TGTGCCAGCAGCTCACGACAGGGAATTGAGCAGTTCTTC
CDR3aa: CASSSRQGIEQFF